This is a list of T cell receptor beta chains from one sample in a study of blood T cell repertoires in COVID-19. This table comes from immunoSEQ multiplex PCR, and its TCRdb copy is limited to in-frame clones, with some not included. Of about 160,000 clones listed, 81% are singletons. The sample consisted of PBMCs or T cells enriched from blood (not recorded which). Receptors were obtained from a woman aged 35 to 49 with acute COVID-19. Both conserved end residues are part of each CDR3. The order of the fields is V gene, J gene, D gene, clone size, CDR3 protein, CDR3 DNA. D genes are given only for firm matches. Some rows have no size entry. The others give once, few or many, or a class for an expanded clone.

TRBV2	TRBJ1-2	.	.	CASSEAGANYGYTF	TGTGCCAGCAGTGAAGCGGGAGCTAACTATGGCTACACCTTC
TRBV15	TRBJ1-1	TRBD1	few	CATSRGGTANTEAFF	TGTGCCACCAGCAGAGGGGGGACAGCGAACACTGAAGCTTTCTTT
TRBV19	TRBJ2-6	.	once	CASSRARSGANVLTF	TGTGCCAGTAGTAGGGCGAGAAGTGGGGCCAACGTCCTGACTTTC
TRBV7-8	TRBJ1-1	.	.	CASSLRPGNTEAFF	TGTGCCAGCAGCTTAAGACCGGGGAACACTGAAGCTTTCTTT
TRBV18	TRBJ2-1	TRBD1	.	CASSAPGTAYNEQFF	TGTGCCAGCTCAGCCCCCGGGACAGCATACAATGAGCAGTTCTTC
TRBV4-2	TRBJ2-3	.	.	CASSQERWVRGTDTQYF	TGTGCCAGCAGCCAAGAGAGGTGGGTTCGAGGCACAGATACGCAGTATTTT
TRBV9	TRBJ1-2	TRBD1	.	CASSVDGTGNNYGYTF	TGTGCCAGCAGCGTAGACGGGACAGGGAATAACTATGGCTACACCTTC
TRBV18	TRBJ1-4	.	.	CASSPDLRAGGEKLFF	TGTGCCAGCTCACCGGACTTGCGGGCTGGAGGCGAAAAACTGTTTTTT
TRBV7-3	TRBJ2-1	.	.	CASARSRTSSADEQFF	TGTGCCAGCGCCCGAAGCAGGACTTCAAGCGCGGATGAGCAGTTCTTC
TRBV7-3	TRBJ1-1	.	.	CASSRGVNTEAFF	TGTGCCAGCAGCCGGGGAGTGAACACTGAAGCTTTCTTT
TRBV7-8	TRBJ2-7	TRBD1	once	CASSSKLGQGSVEQYF	TGTGCCAGCAGCTCCAAGCTGGGACAGGGATCGGTCGAGCAGTACTTC
TRBV11-2	TRBJ2-5	TRBD1	once	CASSFSGGRETQYF	TGTGCCAGCAGCTTCTCAGGGGGCAGAGAGACCCAGTACTTC
TRBV2	TRBJ2-5	TRBD2	.	CATRLAGAPGETQYF	TGTGCCACCAGACTAGCGGGAGCCCCTGGGGAGACCCAGTACTTC
TRBV30	TRBJ1-2	.	.	CAWTPGGVGYTF	TGTGCCTGGACTCCCGGCGGGGTCGGCTACACCTTC
TRBV5-3	TRBJ2-2	TRBD2	few	CARSRTSGRIGELFF	TGTGCCAGAAGCCGGACTAGCGGGAGGATCGGGGAGCTGTTTTTT
TRBV20-1	TRBJ2-1	.	medium-sized	CSASLVDNEQFF	TGCAGTGCTAGTCTAGTTGACAATGAGCAGTTCTTC
TRBV30	TRBJ1-6	TRBD1	.	CAWGQGVYNSPLHF	TGTGCCTGGGGACAGGGAGTCTATAATTCACCCCTCCACTTT
TRBV5-1	TRBJ2-7	.	.	CASRLSSGPSYEQYF	TGCGCCAGCCGACTCTCGAGCGGGCCTTCCTACGAGCAGTACTTC
TRBV18	TRBJ2-3	TRBD2	.	CASSPLAGGDTQYF	TGTGCCAGCTCACCGTTAGCGGGAGGAGATACGCAGTATTTT
TRBV7-9	TRBJ2-5	TRBD1	.	CASSLPRRDRDKETQYF	TGTGCCAGCAGCTTACCACGCAGGGACAGAGACAAAGAGACCCAGTACTTC
TRBV7-6	TRBJ1-1	.	.	CASSSLGGLLTEAFF	TGTGCCAGCAGTTCGCTGGGGGGGTTACTCACTGAAGCTTTCTTT
TRBV19	TRBJ1-2	TRBD1	.	CASSIDRQGMDYGYTF	TGTGCCAGTAGTATAGATCGACAGGGAATGGACTATGGCTACACCTTC
TRBV5-1	TRBJ1-6	.	.	CASSQSSSYNSPLHF	TGCGCCAGCAGCCAAAGTAGCTCCTATAATTCACCCCTCCACTTT
TRBV28	TRBJ2-1	.	.	CASSPTALEAGDQRYNEQFF	TGTGCCAGCAGTCCGACGGCGTTAGAGGCCGGTGATCAAAGGTACAATGAGCAGTTCTTC
TRBV30	TRBJ1-6	.	.	CAWSRQDFVTSPLHF	TGTGCCTGGAGTAGACAGGACTTCGTAACTTCACCCCTCCACTTT
TRBV25-1	TRBJ2-1	TRBD1	.	CASSATGQGRNNEQFF	TGTGCCAGCAGTGCCACGGGACAGGGTAGGAACAATGAGCAGTTCTTC
TRBV2	TRBJ2-1	.	.	CASSTRGYNEQFF	TGTGCCAGCAGTACTAGGGGGTACAATGAGCAGTTCTTC
TRBV5-1	TRBJ2-3	TRBD2	.	CASSPLGEGTQYF	TGCGCCAGCAGCCCGCTAGGGGAGGGTACGCAGTATTTT
TRBV5-4	TRBJ2-2	TRBD1	.	CASSLKSGTGMTGELFF	TGTGCCAGCAGCTTAAAATCCGGGACAGGGATGACCGGGGAGCTGTTTTTT
TRBV4-1	TRBJ2-1	TRBD2	.	CASSYELAGNYNEQFF	TGCGCCAGCAGCTACGAACTAGCGGGAAACTACAATGAGCAGTTCTTC
TRBV6-5	TRBJ1-6	TRBD1	.	CASSDRERNSPLHF	TGTGCCAGCAGCGACAGGGAACGGAATTCACCCCTCCACTTT
TRBV5-5	TRBJ1-2	.	.	CASSLGARSYGYTF	TGTGCCAGCAGCCTGGGAGCGAGGTCTTATGGCTACACCTTC
TRBV5-1	TRBJ2-7	.	.	CASSLADEQYF	TGCGCCAGCAGCTTGGCTGACGAGCAGTACTTC
TRBV2	TRBJ2-3	TRBD1	.	CASSALQGAISTDTQYF	TGTGCCAGCAGTGCACTCCAGGGGGCAATAAGCACAGATACGCAGTATTTT
TRBV7-9	TRBJ1-4	TRBD1	.	CASSRGQQGEEKLFF	TGTGCCAGCAGCCGGGGACAGCAAGGAGAGGAAAAACTGTTTTTT
TRBV21-1	TRBJ1-1	.	.	CASSKLPGQNTEAFF	TGTGCCAGCAGCAAGCTTCCGGGACAGAACACTGAAGCTTTCTTT
TRBV9	TRBJ2-3	TRBD2	.	CASSVSPTSPQAQYF	TGTGCCAGCAGCGTTTCACCGACTAGCCCCCAGGCGCAGTATTTT
TRBV29-1	TRBJ1-1	.	.	CSAVNQGRNTEAFF	TGCAGCGCCGTAAATCAGGGCCGGAACACTGAAGCTTTCTTT
TRBV9	TRBJ2-5	.	.	CASSVAGAVETQYF	TGTGCCAGCAGCGTAGCAGGGGCGGTGGAGACCCAGTACTTC
TRBV2	TRBJ1-4	TRBD1	.	CASSVTTGTEATNEKLFF	TGTGCCAGCAGTGTCACTACCGGGACAGAGGCAACTAATGAAAAACTGTTTTTT
TRBV11-2	TRBJ1-6	.	few	CASSLNSPLHF	TGTGCCAGCAGCCTCAATTCACCCCTCCACTTT
TRBV12-3/TRBV12-4	TRBJ1-5	.	.	CASSPNSNQPQHF	TGTGCCAGCAGCCCTAACAGCAATCAGCCCCAGCATTTT
TRBV10-3	TRBJ2-5	TRBD1	.	CAISESNRGQTQYF	TGTGCCATCAGTGAGTCGAACAGGGGCCAGACCCAGTACTTC
TRBV11-2	TRBJ1-1	.	.	CASRGETTEAFF	TGTGCCAGCAGGGGCGAAACCACTGAAGCTTTCTTT